This T cell receptor (beta chain) was found in a study of OX40 agonist ivuxolimab in advanced cancers. On the study more broadly: Those treated in dose escalation had hepatocellular carcinoma, melanoma, renal cell cancer or head and neck cancer. From 23 to 79 years was the age range, with a mean of around 56 years, and roughly 83% were male.

The study, taken as a whole, reports: Averaged across samples, CD8+ T cells carried more expanded clones than CD4+ did.

At baseline, cycle 4 day 1, and cycle 7 day 1, blood was sampled. Of note for this clone: Its antigen is still unknown.

Profiled with immunoSEQ multiplex PCR; TCRdb holds only in-frame clones, not every one. The sample includes 50,000 to 60,000 clones, approximately 89% seen only once; the top ten take about 1%. CDR1 is MGHDK, CDR2 SYGVNS, per germline. V was clipped by 2 bases and J by 6 bases; unmatched bases: 7. The CDR3 totals 15 residues. This specimen was CD4+ or CD8+ T cells sorted from blood, taken in a trial of the OX40 agonist ivuxolimab. The sequence was collected from an adult with an advanced solid tumor such as melanoma, head and neck, liver or kidney cancer. The chain recombines TRBV25-1 with TRBJ1-2, with TRBD1 matching 9 bases. CDR3 loop: CASSERVGQGNGYTF. CDR3 nucleotides: TGTGCCAGCAGTGAAAGGGTGGGACAGGGAAATGGCTACACCTTC.